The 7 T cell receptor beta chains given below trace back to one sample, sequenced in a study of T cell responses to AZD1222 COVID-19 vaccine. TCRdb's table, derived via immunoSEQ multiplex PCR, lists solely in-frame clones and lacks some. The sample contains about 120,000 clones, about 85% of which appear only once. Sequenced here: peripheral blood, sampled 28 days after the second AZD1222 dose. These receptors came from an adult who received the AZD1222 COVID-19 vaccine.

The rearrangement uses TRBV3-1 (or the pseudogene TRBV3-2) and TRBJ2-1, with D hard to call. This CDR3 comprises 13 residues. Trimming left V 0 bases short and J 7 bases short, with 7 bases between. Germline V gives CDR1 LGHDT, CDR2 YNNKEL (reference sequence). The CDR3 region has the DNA TGTGCCAGCAGCCAAGACGTAAGTAATGAGCAGTTCTTC. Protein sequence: CASSQDVSNEQFF.

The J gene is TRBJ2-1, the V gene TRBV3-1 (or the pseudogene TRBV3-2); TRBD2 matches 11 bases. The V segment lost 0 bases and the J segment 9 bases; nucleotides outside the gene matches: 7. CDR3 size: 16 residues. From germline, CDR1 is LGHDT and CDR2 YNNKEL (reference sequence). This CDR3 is CASSQELAGGRGEQFF. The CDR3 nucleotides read TGTGCCAGCAGCCAAGAGTTAGCGGGAGGGAGGGGTGAGCAGTTCTTC.

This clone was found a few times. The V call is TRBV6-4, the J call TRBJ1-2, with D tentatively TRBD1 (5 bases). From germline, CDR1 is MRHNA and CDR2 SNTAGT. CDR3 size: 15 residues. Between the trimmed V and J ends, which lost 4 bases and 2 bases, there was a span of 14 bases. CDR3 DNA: TGTGCCAGCAGTGCCCTTGGGGGGAGCAACTATGGCTACACCTTC. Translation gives CASSALGGSNYGYTF.

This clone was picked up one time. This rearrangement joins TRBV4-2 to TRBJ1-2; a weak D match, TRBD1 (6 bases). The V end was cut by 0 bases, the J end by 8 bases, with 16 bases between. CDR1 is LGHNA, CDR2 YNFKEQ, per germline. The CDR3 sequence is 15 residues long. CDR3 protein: CASSQDAGQGLGYTF. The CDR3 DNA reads TGTGCCAGCAGCCAAGACGCTGGCCAGGGGTTGGGCTACACCTTC.

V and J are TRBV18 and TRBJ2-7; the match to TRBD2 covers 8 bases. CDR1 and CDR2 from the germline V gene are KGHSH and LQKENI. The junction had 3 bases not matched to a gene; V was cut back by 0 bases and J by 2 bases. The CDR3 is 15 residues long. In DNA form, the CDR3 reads TGTGCCAGCTCACCACCGCCAGCGGGGGCCTACGAGCAGTACTTC. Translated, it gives CASSPPPAGAYEQYF.

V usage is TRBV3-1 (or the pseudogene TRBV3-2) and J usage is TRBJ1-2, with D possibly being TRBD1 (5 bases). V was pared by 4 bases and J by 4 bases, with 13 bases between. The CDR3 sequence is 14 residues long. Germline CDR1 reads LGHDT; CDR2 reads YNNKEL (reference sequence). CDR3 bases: TGTGCCAGCAGCCCGGGACCGCGCGTCTATGGCTACACCTTC. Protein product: CASSPGPRVYGYTF.

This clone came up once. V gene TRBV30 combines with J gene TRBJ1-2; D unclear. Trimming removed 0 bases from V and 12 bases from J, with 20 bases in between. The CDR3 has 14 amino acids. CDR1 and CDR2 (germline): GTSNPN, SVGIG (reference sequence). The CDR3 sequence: CAWSVGLSHRAHTF. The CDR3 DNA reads TGTGCCTGGAGTGTAGGACTATCACATCGGGCCCACACCTTC.